These 27 T cell receptor beta chains share one sample of origin, sequenced in a study of T cell repertoires in cytomegalovirus infection. One entry per CDR3 protein results from TCRdb running MiXCR on the reads. The profile shows under 850,000 distinct CDR3 sequences, around a third of them singletons. These receptors have no known antigen. The sample here was cultured PBMCs, taken from culture after CMV antigen stimulation. The receptors originated from a human donor in good health (CMV status not recorded). Some clones in this sample may be carry-over from other donors' samples.

This clonotype was counted at least ten times. The rearrangement joins TRBV7-2 to TRBJ1-2; no definite D call. The CDR3 spans 12 residues. Per germline, CDR1 SGHTA and CDR2 FQGNSA. Between the trimmed V and J ends, which lost 1 base and 1 base, there was a span of 1 base. This CDR3 reads CASSLDNYGYTF. DNA of the CDR3: TGTGCCAGCAGCTTAGATAACTATGGCTACACCTTC.

V is TRBV27 and J is TRBJ1-4, with D hard to call. Germline CDR1 reads MNHEY; CDR2 reads SMNVEV (reference sequence). The CDR3 runs to 14 residues. V gave up 3 bases and J gave up 8 bases, with 13 bases separating them. CDR3 sequence reads: CASSFGSLGEKLFF. As DNA, the CDR3 is TGTGCCAGCAGTTTCGGCAGCCTCGGGGAAAAACTGTTTTTT.

V gene TRBV7-9 combines with J gene TRBJ2-1; 9 bases are a match to TRBD2. Per the germline V gene, CDR1 is SEHNR and CDR2 is FQNEAQ (reference sequence). The CDR3 covers 16 residues. V dropped 5 bases and J dropped 4; count of bases not matched to a gene: 9. CDR3 sequence reads: CASSIPAGGLYNEQFF. For the CDR3, the DNA is TGTGCCAGCAGCATTCCAGCGGGGGGACTTTACAATGAGCAGTTCTTC.

The chain is built from TRBV29-1 and TRBJ2-1, with D hard to call. CDR1 is SQVTM, CDR2 ANQGSEA, per germline. Between the trimmed V and J ends, which lost 7 bases and 0 bases, there was a span of 10 bases. CDR3 length equals 13 residues. This chain's CDR3 is CSAGPISYNEQFF. DNA of the CDR3: TGCAGCGCGGGTCCAATCTCCTACAATGAGCAGTTCTTC.

This chain joins TRBV5-1 and TRBJ2-2, with a tentative D call TRBD2 (6 bases). V was shortened by 1 base and J by 8 bases, with 15 bases between the two germline ends. From germline, CDR1 is SGHRS and CDR2 YFSETQ. The CDR3 spans 15 residues. The CDR3 spells CASSLTGLSTGELFF. CDR3 nucleotide sequence: TGCGCCAGCAGCTTGACGGGACTTTCCACGGGGGAGCTGTTTTTT.

The chain joins TRBV27 to TRBJ1-6; D unclear. Trimming left V 5 bases short and J 7 bases short, with 9 bases between. CDR1 is MNHEY, CDR2 SMNVEV, per germline (reference sequence). The CDR3 covers 13 residues. The CDR3 coding sequence is TGTGCCAGCAGTCCCGTCCAGAATTCACCCCTCCACTTT. Its protein is CASSPVQNSPLHF.

The chain carries TRBV20-1 and TRBJ1-1, with D uncertain. The CDR3 has 16 residues. In germline, CDR1 is DFQATT, CDR2 SNEGSKA (reference sequence). Trimming stripped 3 bases from V and 6 bases from J, with 23 bases between. The CDR3 DNA sequence: TGCAGTGCTAGGACGGCCGGCGGCAGAACATCGGCTGAAGCTTTCTTT. It codes for CSARTAGGRTSAEAFF.

This clonotype was detected a few times. The chain combines TRBV7-2 with TRBJ2-7; possible D gene TRBD2, 5 bases. CDR1 is SGHTA, CDR2 FQGNSA, per germline. This CDR3 region has 15 residues. V was trimmed by 0 bases and J by 9 bases, leaving 18 bases between them. This chain's CDR3 is CASSLAVGPRGGQYF. CDR3 DNA: TGTGCCAGCAGCTTAGCGGTCGGCCCCCGGGGTGGGCAGTACTTC.

This clonotype was seen more than once but under ten times. J is TRBJ2-1 and V is TRBV6-8; D tentatively reads TRBD1 or TRBD2 (5 bases each). Germline CDR1 and CDR2: MNHGY and SAAAGT. V lost 7 bases and J lost 3, with 10 bases in between. The CDR3 has 13 amino acids. This CDR3 is CASIGTGYNEQFF. The CDR3 DNA reads as TGTGCCAGCATAGGGACGGGCTACAATGAGCAGTTCTTC.

The CDR3 bases are TGTGCCAGCAGCCAAGTCTTGACGAACACTGAAGCTTTCTTT. Protein product: CASSQVLTNTEAFF. This chain joins TRBV14 and TRBJ1-1; D uncertain. Between the trimmed V and J ends, which lost 1 base and 1 base, there was a span of 7 bases. CDR1 and CDR2 (germline): SGHDN, FVKESK. The CDR3 sequence is 14 residues long. Together with reference TRBV14 and TRBJ1-1, the CDR3 gives the full variable domain: EAGVTQFPSHSVIEKGQTVTLRCDPISGHDNLYWYRRVMGKEIKFLLHFVKESKQDESGMPNNRFLAERTGGTYSTLKVQPAELEDSGVYFCASSQVLTNTEAFFGQGTRLTVV.

This clonotype was seen more than once but under ten times. The chain recombines TRBV19 with TRBJ2-5; tentatively, D is TRBD1 or TRBD2 (6 bases each). Germline V gives CDR1 LNHDA, CDR2 SQIVND (reference sequence). This CDR3 is built from 14 residues. Trimming removed 5 bases at V and 2 bases at J, with 12 bases between. CDR3 DNA: TGTGCCAGTAGTTCCCAGGGGACTCAAGAGACCCAGTACTTC. Protein: CASSSQGTQETQYF.

This clonotype was detected only a few times. The chain has TRBV12-3 or TRBV12-4 and TRBJ1-6, with 7 bases lining up with TRBD1. The CDR3 has 15 amino acids. The trim removed 4 bases at V and 9 bases at J, leaving 9 bases unmatched. The CDR3 bases are TGTGCCAGCAGTTCTCGACAGGGTGGTAGTTCACCCCTCCACTTT. It encodes CASSSRQGGSSPLHF.

This chain links TRBV28 with TRBJ1-2; tentatively, D is TRBD1 (5 bases). Per the germline V gene, CDR1 is MDHEN and CDR2 is SYDVKM. V lost 3 bases, J lost 0 bases, and 8 bases lay in between. The CDR3 totals 14 residues. The CDR3 loop reads CASSFIGANYGYTF. The CDR3 DNA follows: TGTGCCAGCAGTTTTATAGGGGCTAACTATGGCTACACCTTC.

This clonotype has more than one count but fewer than ten. The chain links TRBV7-9 to TRBJ1-1; 12 nucleotides line up with TRBD1. CDR1 is SEHNR, CDR2 FQNEAQ, per germline (reference sequence). CDR3 size: 15 residues. After removal of 4 bases from V and 10 bases from J, the junction contained 10 bases not matched to a gene. For the CDR3, the DNA is TGTGCCAGCAGCTCTTCCGGGACAGGGGGCTCTTCAGCTTTCTTT. Amino acid sequence: CASSSSGTGGSSAFF.

This clonotype came up a few times. CDR3 loop: CSAPSTYSYNEQFF. CDR3 DNA: TGCAGTGCTCCTAGCACTTACTCCTACAATGAGCAGTTCTTC. The V call is TRBV20-1, the J call TRBJ2-1; weak D call: TRBD2 (5 bases). Germline V gene lookup returns CDR1 DFQATT and CDR2 SNEGSKA (reference sequence). V was clipped by 5 bases and J by 0 bases, with 11 bases between them. The CDR3 has 14 residues.

In its sample, this clonotype was seen a few times. The chain couples TRBV4-1 to TRBJ2-7; D is unclear. The V end was cut by 1 base, the J end by 0 bases, with 10 bases between. Germline CDR1 and CDR2: MGHRA and YSYEKL. This CDR3 has 15 amino acids. The CDR3 nucleotides are TGCGCCAGCAGCCAAGGGGCGGATCCCTCCTACGAGCAGTACTTC. Amino acid sequence: CASSQGADPSYEQYF.

This clonotype appeared a few times. The chain links TRBV7-2 to TRBJ1-2; tentatively, D is TRBD1 (6 bases). CDR1 and CDR2 from the germline V gene are SGHTA and FQGNSA. V was shortened by 2 bases and J by 3 bases, with 13 bases between the two germline ends. The CDR3 runs 15 residues. CDR3: CASSLISGAHYGYTF. The CDR3 region has the DNA TGTGCCAGCAGCTTAATATCAGGGGCGCACTATGGCTACACCTTC.

In its sample, this clonotype was seen a few times. The CDR3 region is CASSLVKEFDEKLFF. The CDR3 region has the DNA TGTGCCAGCAGCTTAGTCAAAGAGTTTGATGAAAAACTGTTTTTT. The chain has TRBV7-9 and TRBJ1-4; D remains ambiguous. Trimming pared 1 base from V and 6 bases from J, leaving 12 bases between. This CDR3 has 15 amino acids. The germline CDR1 and CDR2 sequences are SEHNR and FQNEAQ (reference sequence).

This clonotype was counted at least ten times. The rearrangement joins TRBV7-2 to TRBJ2-1, with 7 bases that match TRBD1. V lost 5 bases, J lost 0 bases, and 7 bases stayed unmatched. Germline CDR1 reads SGHTA; CDR2 reads FQGNSA. The CDR3 spans 16 residues. CDR3 amino acids: CASSASWDSSYNEQFF. The CDR3 DNA sequence: TGTGCCAGCAGCGCCTCATGGGACAGCTCCTACAATGAGCAGTTCTTC.

The CDR3 is CASSLTIQETQYF. The CDR3 DNA is TGTGCCAGCAGCCTGACTATACAAGAGACCCAGTACTTC. V gene TRBV7-2 combines with J gene TRBJ2-5, with D tentatively TRBD2 (5 bases). Deletions cut 5 bases from V and 2 bases from J, with 9 bases between. CDR3 length equals 13 residues. CDR1 SGHTA and CDR2 FQGNSA come from the germline V gene.

The rearrangement uses TRBV25-1 and TRBJ1-1; D is ambiguous. This CDR3 has 12 residues. Deletions cut 7 bases from V and 5 bases from J, with 11 bases between. Germline CDR1 MGHDK, CDR2 SYGVNS. This CDR3 reads CASTNDGTEAFF. Written as DNA, the CDR3 is TGTGCCAGCACAAATGACGGTACTGAAGCTTTCTTT.

This chain connects TRBV12-3 or TRBV12-4 to TRBJ2-1, with D uncertain. With 3 bases removed from V and 8 bases from J, the gap between germline ends came to 8 bases. The CDR3 contains 12 residues. The CDR3 is CASSFRGYEQFF. For the CDR3, the DNA is TGTGCCAGCAGTTTTCGAGGTTATGAGCAGTTCTTC.

This clonotype turned up a few times. The CDR3: CASSLRVDRGHETQYF. Here the CDR3 DNA reads TGTGCCAGCAGCTTGCGGGTCGACAGGGGGCACGAGACCCAGTACTTC. The gene calls are TRBV5-4 and TRBJ2-5, with TRBD1 matching over 10 bases. Germline assignment: CDR1 SGHNT and CDR2 YYREEE (reference sequence). Germline trimming cut 1 base from V and 5 bases from J; bases unmatched to any gene: 8. CDR3 size: 16 residues. The full variable domain, with the rest looked up from reference TRBV5-4 and TRBJ2-5, is ETGVTQSPTHLIKTRGQQVTLRCSSQSGHNTVSWYQQALGQGPQFIFQYYREEENGRGNFPPRFSGLQFPNYSSELNVNALELDDSALYLCASSLRVDRGHETQYFGPGTRLLVL.

A single count supports this clonotype. The chain links TRBV19 to TRBJ1-5; D is ambiguous. In germline, CDR1 is LNHDA, CDR2 SQIVND (reference sequence). The CDR3 consists of 11 residues. Trimming removed 10 bases from V and 13 bases from J, with 17 bases in between. The DNA for the CDR3 is TGTGCCACTAAAGGAAGAGGCGGGCAGCATTTT. Translation gives CATKGRGGQHF.

At least ten counts were recorded for this clonotype. This sequence joins TRBV7-6 and TRBJ2-6; D perhaps matches TRBD1 (6 bases). Trimming removed 2 bases from V and 4 bases from J, with 9 bases in between. The germline gives CDR1 SGHVS, CDR2 FNYEAQ. This CDR3 is 15 amino acids long. The CDR3 loop reads CASSLIGGGANVLTF. CDR3 in DNA: TGTGCCAGCAGCTTAATAGGGGGAGGGGCCAACGTCCTGACTTTC.

This clonotype was counted many times. J is TRBJ2-7 and V is TRBV6-1, with TRBD2 matching 12 bases. This CDR3 is built from 14 residues. The junction had 5 bases not matched to a gene; V was cut back by 5 bases and J by 6 bases. Germline V gives CDR1 MNHNS, CDR2 SASEGT. The CDR3 region is CASSRLAGDLEQYF. The CDR3 region has the DNA TGTGCCAGCAGTAGACTAGCGGGAGATCTCGAGCAGTACTTC.

This clonotype was seen repeatedly, ten times or more. This rearrangement joins TRBV7-8 to TRBJ1-5; 7 positions match TRBD1. After removal of 4 bases from V and 4 bases from J, the junction contained 10 bases not matched to a gene. Germline V gives CDR1 SGHVS, CDR2 FQNEAQ. CDR3 length: 16 amino acids. CDR3 nucleotides: TGTGCCAGCAGCTACAGGGGAGGTCTTCTTAATCAGCCCCAGCATTTT. Translating it yields CASSYRGGLLNQPQHF.